One sample yielded the 20 T cell receptor beta chains listed below, sequenced in a study of CD8+CD57+ T cells in acquired aplastic anemia. Genomic DNA was employed as the template in profiling TCR beta VDJ and CDR3. In TCRdb, the reads were re-called with MiXCR into one record per CDR3 protein. The data show some 220,000 distinct CDR3 sequences, 30% to 35% seen once. The sequencing input was sorted CD4+, CD8+, or CD8+CD57+ T cells (not recorded which) from PBMCs. The receptors were sampled from a human donor in good health, serving as a control.

At least ten counts were recorded for this clonotype. The chain couples TRBV5-8 to TRBJ1-6; D is possibly TRBD1 (5 bases). This CDR3 contains 14 residues. Between the trimmed V and J ends, which lost 7 bases and 5 bases, there was a span of 13 bases. Per germline, CDR1 SGHTS and CDR2 YDEGEE. CDR3 bases: TGTGCCAGCCCAGGGTTGTACGATAATTCACCCCTCCACTTT. Translating it yields CASPGLYDNSPLHF.

This clonotype was counted many times. CDR3 sequence (DNA): TGTGCCAGCAGCGTAACGGGGAGCTCTGGAAACACCATATATTTT. It specifies CASSVTGSSGNTIYF. The V and J genes are TRBV9 and TRBJ1-3; D remains unclear. Trimming pared 1 base from V and 0 bases from J, leaving 8 bases between. CDR1 and CDR2 (germline): SGDLS, YYNGEE. CDR3 length: 15 residues.

V gene TRBV6-2 or TRBV6-3 combines with J gene TRBJ1-1, with D possibly matching TRBD1 (6 bases). The CDR3 is 14 amino acids. CDR1 is MNHEY and CDR2 is SVGEGT in the germline V gene. V lost 5 bases to trimming and J lost 6 bases, with 16 bases between them. CDR3 loop: CASSTLRGRAEAFF. CDR3 DNA: TGTGCCAGCAGTACCCTCAGGGGTCGGGCTGAAGCTTTCTTT.

The count of this clonotype is one. A much bigger clone sits one base away, suggesting this may be a read error. The gene calls are TRBV5-1 and TRBJ1-2; no definite D call. There are 13 residues in the CDR3. CDR1 is SGHRS, CDR2 YFSETQ, per germline. CDR3 DNA sequence: TGCGCCAGCAGCTTGGGGGATTGGTATGGCTACGCCTTC. Translating it yields CASSLGDWYGYAF.

This clonotype was picked up many times. This CDR3 is CASSPGQSSGANVLTF. CDR3 in DNA: TGTGCCAGCAGCCCGGGACAGAGCTCTGGGGCCAACGTCCTGACTTTC. The gene calls are TRBV7-3 and TRBJ2-6; 7 nucleotides line up with TRBD1. V dropped 5 bases and J dropped 0; count of bases not matched to a gene: 4. The CDR3 is 16 amino acids. Germline-derived CDR1 and CDR2 are SGHTA and FQGTGA.

This clonotype was counted ten times or more. The rearrangement joins TRBV29-1 to TRBJ2-7; 10 bases are a match to TRBD1. V lost 6 bases, J lost 1 base, and 21 bases stayed unmatched. Germline CDR1 and CDR2: SQVTM and ANQGSEA. This CDR3 contains 19 residues. CDR3 in amino acids: CSVALYGNPGTGESYEQYF. Written as DNA, the CDR3 is TGCAGCGTCGCACTATATGGCAACCCCGGGACAGGGGAATCCTACGAGCAGTACTTC.

This clonotype was found a few times. V gene TRBV11-1 combines with J gene TRBJ1-1; 11 nucleotides agree with TRBD1. CDR1 SGHAT and CDR2 FQDESV come from the germline V gene (reference sequence). The CDR3 is 14 residues long. Trimming took 5 bases from V and 10 from J; bases not matched to a gene: 9. In DNA, the CDR3 is TGTGCCAGCAGCGATCAAAGGACAGGGGGCGGAGCTTTCTTT. Amino acid sequence: CASSDQRTGGGAFF.

This clonotype was detected ten times or more. The chain recombines TRBV2 with TRBJ2-1; D is ambiguous. This CDR3 has 15 amino acids. Trimming removed 4 bases from V and 6 bases from J, with 16 bases in between. Germline V CDR1 and CDR2: SNHLY, FYNNEI. The CDR3 DNA reads TGTGCCAGCAGTGTTACCGGCCTGCCCGGCAATGAGCAGTTCTTC. Protein sequence: CASSVTGLPGNEQFF.

This clonotype occurred many times. The V gene is TRBV12-3 or TRBV12-4, the J gene TRBJ2-7; 10 bases are shared with TRBD1. Unmatched junction bases numbered 7, after V lost 6 bases and J lost 5 bases. CDR3 length: 14 residues. CDR3 bases: TGTGCCAGCAGGCGCGCCGGGACAGGGGACGAGCAGTACTTC. This translates into CASRRAGTGDEQYF.

The gene calls are TRBV3-1 and TRBJ2-1; 9 bases fit TRBD1. This CDR3 is built from 16 residues. Germline-derived CDR1 and CDR2 are LGHDT and YNNKEL (reference sequence). V gave up 2 bases and J gave up 7 bases; unmatched junction bases: 9. CDR3 sequence (DNA): TGTGCCAGCAGCCAAACACGATACGGGACAGGGAATGAGCAGTTCTTC. The encoded protein is CASSQTRYGTGNEQFF.

This clonotype was detected only a few times. Possible read error: a much larger clone is one base away. V usage is TRBV5-8 and J usage is TRBJ2-7; D is unresolved. From germline, CDR1 is SGHTS and CDR2 YDEGEE. This CDR3 has 13 residues. The CDR3 spells CAGSLALDASPYF. The CDR3 coding sequence is TGTGCCGGCAGCTTGGCTTTGGACGCCAGCCCGTACTTC.

J is TRBJ1-1 and V is TRBV5-1; a weak D match, TRBD1 (6 bases). The germline CDR1 and CDR2 sequences are SGHRS and YFSETQ. The CDR3 is made up of 14 amino acids. Trimming took 3 bases from V and 4 from J, leaving 13 bases between them. CDR3 protein: CASSYREGSTEAFF. The CDR3, as DNA: TGCGCCAGCAGCTACAGGGAGGGAAGCACTGAAGCTTTCTTT. The full variable domain, in which reference TRBV5-1 and TRBJ1-1 provide the parts outside the CDR3, is KAGVTQTPRYLIKTRGQQVTLSCSPISGHRSVSWYQQTPGQGLQFLFEYFSETQRNKGNFPGRFSGRQFSNSRSEMNVSTLELGDSALYLCASSYREGSTEAFFGQGTRLTVV.

As regards this clonotype: A much bigger clone sits one base away, suggesting this may be a read error. The chain joins TRBV9 to TRBJ1-2; D is unresolved. Germline lookup yields CDR1 SGDLS and CDR2 YYNGEE. V was pared by 4 bases and J by 5 bases, with 18 bases between. CDR3 length: 15 amino acids. The chain's CDR3 is CASSPYDGSLYGYTF. As DNA, the CDR3 is TGTGCCAGCAGCCCATACGACGGGTCGCTTTATGGCTACACCTTC. The whole variable domain, remainder taken from reference TRBV9 and TRBJ1-2, is DSGVTQTPKHLITATGQRVTLRCSPRSGDLSVYWYQQSLDQGLQFLIQYYNGEERAKGNILERFSAQQFPDLHSELNLSSLELGDSALYFCASSPYDGSLYGYTFGSGTRLTVV.

The chain recombines TRBV20-1 with TRBJ2-3; 8 nucleotides agree with TRBD2. Germline loops: CDR1 DFQATT, CDR2 SNEGSKA (reference sequence). The CDR3 has 14 amino acids. J lost 5 bases, V lost 4 bases, and 8 bases had no gene match. The CDR3 spells CSATRGALEDTQYF. Here the CDR3 DNA reads TGCAGTGCTACGCGGGGGGCCTTGGAAGATACGCAGTATTTT.

This clonotype was counted many times. The chain is built from TRBV11-2 and TRBJ2-7; possibly TRBD1 for D (6 bases). This CDR3 comprises 15 residues. Trimming shortened V by 4 bases and J by 5 bases, and 18 bases separated the two germline ends. From germline, CDR1 is SGHAT and CDR2 FQNNGV. CDR3 nucleotide sequence: TGTGCCAGCAGCTCCGTACAGGGTTTATACCACGAGCAGTACTTC. It is translated as CASSSVQGLYHEQYF. The entire variable domain, with the rest obtained from reference TRBV11-2 and TRBJ2-7, is as follows: EAGVAQSPRYKIIEKRQSVAFWCNPISGHATLYWYQQILGQGPKLLIQFQNNGVVDDSQLPKDRFSAERLKGVDSTLKIQPAKLEDSAVYLCASSSVQGLYHEQYFGPGTRLTVT.

There are a few counts of this clonotype. This chain joins TRBV20-1 and TRBJ1-1; unclear D gene. The V gene's germline CDR1 is DFQATT and CDR2 SNEGSKA (reference sequence). The CDR3 is 13 amino acids. V was pared by 3 bases and J by 0 bases, with 8 bases between. This CDR3 is CSASYGVNTEAFF. In nucleotides, the CDR3 is TGCAGTGCTAGCTATGGTGTGAACACTGAAGCTTTCTTT.

The gene calls are TRBV25-1 and TRBJ2-7, with unresolved D. V lost 0 bases and J lost 6, with 6 bases in between. The CDR3 is 12 residues long. Germline CDR1 MGHDK, CDR2 SYGVNS. CDR3 sequence: CASSEYGVEQYF. The CDR3 bases are TGTGCCAGCAGTGAATATGGGGTCGAGCAGTACTTC.

In this sample, this clonotype turned up many times. The chain joins TRBV4-2 to TRBJ1-1; 9 bases line up with TRBD1. This CDR3 has 15 residues. V dropped 3 bases and J dropped 5; count of bases not matched to a gene: 7. From germline, CDR1 is LGHNA and CDR2 YNFKEQ. The CDR3 nucleotides read TGTGCCAGCAGCCAGGCCGGGACAGGGAGGACTGAAGCTTTCTTT. It is translated as CASSQAGTGRTEAFF.

This clonotype was found many times. The chain carries TRBV5-1 and TRBJ1-2, with no clear D. The germline V gene encodes CDR1 SGHRS and CDR2 YFSETQ. The CDR3 has 12 amino acids. V shed 1 base and J shed 8 bases, with 9 bases lying between them. The CDR3 spells CASSLNNNGYTF. The CDR3 region has the DNA TGCGCCAGCAGCTTGAACAATAACGGCTACACCTTC.

On this clonotype itself: A much bigger clone sits one base away, suggesting this may be a read error. This sequence joins TRBV20-1 and TRBJ2-2; no definite D call. Between the trimmed V and J ends, which lost 5 bases and 5 bases, there was a span of 6 bases. This CDR3 spans 11 amino acids. The germline CDR1 and CDR2 sequences are DFQATT and SNEGSKA (reference sequence). This CDR3 is CSAAETGELFF. CDR3 nucleotides: TGCAGTGCTGCAGAGACCGGGGAGCTGTTTTTT.